The clone carrying this T cell receptor (beta chain) was observed a handful of times. The antigen is unknown. These data are taken from a study of T-cell reconstitution after alpha-beta-depleted transplantation in children. Whole-study findings and limits: Some patients showed high day-60 TCRbeta diversity, which derived from surviving recipient T cells and thymic progenitors. After one year, T-cell counts and TCRbeta diversity mostly came from new T cells. The origin of alpha-beta T cells about two months after transplant was reportedly several hundred expanded graft clones.

Unique molecular identifiers were built into the TCRbeta library. Each CDR3 protein gets one entry after TCRdb re-called the PCR reads with MiXCR. In the table there are 250,000 to 400,000 distinct CDR3 sequences, 23% of which are singletons. The sequence derives from a male patient under 18 who had a stem cell transplant for acute lymphoblastic leukemia, so the T cells may come from the graft donor. Sequenced here: PBMCs, mostly from graft donor cells, sampled 180 days after TCRalphabeta/CD19-depleted stem cell transplant.

The CDR3 protein is CASSLQGLGNNEQFF. For the CDR3, the DNA is TGTGCCAGCAGCTTACAGGGTCTAGGCAACAATGAGCAGTTCTTC. This chain uses TRBV11-2 with TRBJ2-1; D may be TRBD1 (5 bases). The V end lost 2 bases, the J end lost 5 bases, and 13 bases lay between the germline ends. Germline V gene data show CDR1 as SGHAT and CDR2 as FQNNGV. CDR3 length: 15 amino acids.